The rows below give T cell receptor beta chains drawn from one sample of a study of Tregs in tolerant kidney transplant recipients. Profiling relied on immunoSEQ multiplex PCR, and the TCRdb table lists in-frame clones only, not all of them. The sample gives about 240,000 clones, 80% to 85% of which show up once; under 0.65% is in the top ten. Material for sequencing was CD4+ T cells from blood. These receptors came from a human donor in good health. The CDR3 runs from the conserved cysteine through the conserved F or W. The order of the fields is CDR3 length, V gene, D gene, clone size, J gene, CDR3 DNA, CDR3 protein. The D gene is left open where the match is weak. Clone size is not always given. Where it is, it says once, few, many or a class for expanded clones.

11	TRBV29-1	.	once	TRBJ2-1	TGCAGCGTTGAAGATGCTAATGAGCAGTTCTTC	CSVEDANEQFF
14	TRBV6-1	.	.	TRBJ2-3	TGTGCCTCGGGGGCGGCCCCGGGCACAGATACGCAGTATTTT	CASGAAPGTDTQYF
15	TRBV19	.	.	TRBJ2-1	TGTGCCAGTAGTCTTGACAAGCCCTATGACAATGAGCAGTTCTTC	CASSLDKPYDNEQFF
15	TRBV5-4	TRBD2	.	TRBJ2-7	TGTGCCAGCAGCGCCGGCCAGCGGGGGGGCTACGAGCAGTACTTC	CASSAGQRGGYEQYF
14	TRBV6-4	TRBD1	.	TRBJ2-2	TGTGCCAGCAGCCGACAGGGGAACACCGGGGAGCTGTTTTTT	CASSRQGNTGELFF
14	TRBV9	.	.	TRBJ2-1	TGTGCCAGCAGCCCCGACTGGTCCTACAATGAGCAGTTCTTC	CASSPDWSYNEQFF
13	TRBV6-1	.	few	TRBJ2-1	TGTGCCAGCCGGCCACCGACCTACAATGAGCAGTTCTTC	CASRPPTYNEQFF
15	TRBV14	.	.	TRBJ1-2	TGTGCCAGCAGCCAAGAGCCGGGGCAGATATATGGCTACACCTTC	CASSQEPGQIYGYTF
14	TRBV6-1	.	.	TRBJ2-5	TGTGCCAGCAAACTGACTAGTACCCGGGAGACCCAGTACTTC	CASKLTSTRETQYF
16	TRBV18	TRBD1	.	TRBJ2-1	TGTGCCAGCTCACCACAGGCACAGGGGGCCAGGTATGAGCAGTTCTTC	CASSPQAQGARYEQFF
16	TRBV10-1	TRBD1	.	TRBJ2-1	TGCGCCAGCAGTGAGTCAACAGGGGGCAATTACAATGAGCAGTTCTTC	CASSESTGGNYNEQFF
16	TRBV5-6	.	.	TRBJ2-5	TGTGCCAGCAGCCCTCAGGGGGGGTGGGGGCAAGAGACCCAGTACTTC	CASSPQGGWGQETQYF
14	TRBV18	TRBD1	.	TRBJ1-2	TGTGCCAGCTCACCCGACAGGGATAGCCATGGCTACACCTTC	CASSPDRDSHGYTF
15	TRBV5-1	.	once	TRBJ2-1	TGCGCCAGCAGCTTGGGGGGGTCCGCATACAATGAGCAGTTCTTC	CASSLGGSAYNEQFF
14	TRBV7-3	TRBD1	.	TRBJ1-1	TGTGCCAGCAGCAAGGACAGGGAGAACACTGAAGCTTTCTTT	CASSKDRENTEAFF
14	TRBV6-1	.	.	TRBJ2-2	TGTGCCAGCAGTGAAGGTTTAGCTTATGGGGAGCTGTTTTTT	CASSEGLAYGELFF
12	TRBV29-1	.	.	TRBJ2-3	TGCAGCGTTCGGCGAAGGAAAGATACGCAGTATTTT	CSVRRRKDTQYF
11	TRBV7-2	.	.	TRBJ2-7	TGTGCCAGCAGCCCGTTTGGGGAGCAGTACTTC	CASSPFGEQYF
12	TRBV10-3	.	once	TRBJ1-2	TGTGCCATCAGTGTAACAGCATATGGCTACACCTTC	CAISVTAYGYTF
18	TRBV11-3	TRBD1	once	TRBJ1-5	TGTGCCAGCAGCTTCCAAACCCCCGGGACAGGTAGCAATCAGCCCCAGCATTTT	CASSFQTPGTGSNQPQHF
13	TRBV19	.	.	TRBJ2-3	TGTGCCAGTAACGCCAGGCCCACAGATACGCAGTATTTT	CASNARPTDTQYF
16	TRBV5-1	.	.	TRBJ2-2	TGCGCCAGCAGTTTTCCAGGGGCCTTGAACACCGGGGAGCTGTTTTTT	CASSFPGALNTGELFF
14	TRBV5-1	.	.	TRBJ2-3	TGCGCCAGCAGCTTGGCCGGCAACACAGATACGCAGTATTTT	CASSLAGNTDTQYF
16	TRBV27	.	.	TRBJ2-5	TGTGCCAGCAGTTTATTCGGGGTAATACGGGGGGAGACCCAGTACTTC	CASSLFGVIRGETQYF
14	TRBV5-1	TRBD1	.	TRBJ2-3	TGCGCCAGCAGCCTCGGGACAGCAACAGATACGCAGTATTTT	CASSLGTATDTQYF
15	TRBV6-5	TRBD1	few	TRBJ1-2	TGTGCCACCCGTACGCCGGGACAGGGAAACTATGGCTACACCTTC	CATRTPGQGNYGYTF
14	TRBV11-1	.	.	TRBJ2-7	TGTGCCAGCAGCTCATACAGGTTCCCCTACGAGCAGTACTTC	CASSSYRFPYEQYF
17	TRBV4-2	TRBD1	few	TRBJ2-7	TGTGCCAGCAGCCACCCCGCCCCAGGGGGCACTTCCTACGAGCAGTACTTC	CASSHPAPGGTSYEQYF
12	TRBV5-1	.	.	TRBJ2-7	TGCGCCAGCAGCTCCGACATCTACGAGCAGTACTTC	CASSSDIYEQYF
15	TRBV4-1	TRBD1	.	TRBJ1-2	TGCGCCAGCAGCCAGAACAGGGGGATCGGGTATGGCTACACCTTC	CASSQNRGIGYGYTF
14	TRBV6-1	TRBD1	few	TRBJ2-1	TGTGCCAGTAGGGGGCTAGCCAAGACCCGGCCACAGTTCTTC	CASRGLAKTRPQFF
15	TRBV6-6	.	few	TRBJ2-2	TGTGCCAGCAGCTCAGGGCGGGGTGCCACCGGGGAGCTGTTTTTT	CASSSGRGATGELFF
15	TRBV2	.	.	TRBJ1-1	TGTGCCAGCAGTCCCGGGGCTAGATCGAACGCTGAAGCTTTCTTT	CASSPGARSNAEAFF
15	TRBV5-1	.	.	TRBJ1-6	TGCGCCAGCAGCTTGTCCGCAGGGTATAATTCACCCCTCCACTTT	CASSLSAGYNSPLHF
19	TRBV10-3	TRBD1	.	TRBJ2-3	TGTGCCATCAGTGGCCCGGGACAGGGGGGCCTCCTCAGCACAGATACGCAGTATTTT	CAISGPGQGGLLSTDTQYF
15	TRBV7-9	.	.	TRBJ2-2	TGTGCCAGCAGCTTAGCCAGGGTCGGCACCGGGGAGCTGTTTTTT	CASSLARVGTGELFF
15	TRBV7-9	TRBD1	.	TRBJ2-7	TGTGCCAGCAGCTTGGCGGGGACAGGGACCCACGAGCAGTACTTC	CASSLAGTGTHEQYF
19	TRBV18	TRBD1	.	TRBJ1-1	TGTGCCAGCTCACCAAGGCAGGGGGCTAGGTCATCGTTGGCGTTTGAAGCTTTCTTT	CASSPRQGARSSLAFEAFF
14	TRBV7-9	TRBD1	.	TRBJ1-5	TGTGCCAGCAGCTCGACAGGGGGTAATCAGCCCCAGCATTTT	CASSSTGGNQPQHF
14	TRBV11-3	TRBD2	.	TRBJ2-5	TGTGCCAGCAGCTTGAGCGGGAGAGGAGAGACCCAGTACTTC	CASSLSGRGETQYF
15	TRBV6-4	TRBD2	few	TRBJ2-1	TGTGCCAGCAGTGACTCAACGGGAGGGTTTAATGAGCAGTTCTTC	CASSDSTGGFNEQFF
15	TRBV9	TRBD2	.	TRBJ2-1	TGTGCCAGCAGCGCCGGGACTAGCTCCTACAATGAGCAGTTCTTC	CASSAGTSSYNEQFF
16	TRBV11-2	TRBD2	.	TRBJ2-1	TGTGCCAGCAGCTCACAACTAGCGGAGACAGACAATGAGCAGTTCTTC	CASSSQLAETDNEQFF
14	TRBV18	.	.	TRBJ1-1	TGTGCCAGCTCACCTTGGACTATGAACACTGAAGCTTTCTTT	CASSPWTMNTEAFF
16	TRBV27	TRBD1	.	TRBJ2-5	TGTGCCAGCAGTTTTGGGCCCGGACAGGGGGGAGAGACCCAGTACTTC	CASSFGPGQGGETQYF